Each of the 10 T cell receptor beta chains below was sequenced from the same sample in a study of shared clonotypes between healthy human individuals. CD45RO-negative, CCR7-positively selected cells formed the naive CD8 fraction, excluding terminally differentiated effector memory CD45RA+ cells. Repertoires were generated with immunoSEQ multiplex PCR, while TCRdb's copy carries only in-frame clones and drops some. The profile shows approximately 2,200,000 clones, just over 90% of them singletons. Sequenced sample: naive CD8+ T cells from PBMCs. The receptors shown here come from a man aged 18 to 29 in good health. Some clones in this sample may be carry-over from other donors' samples.

This rearrangement joins TRBV7-2 to TRBJ1-1; D is undetermined. Germline V gene sequence: CDR1 SGHTA, CDR2 FQGNSA. The CDR3 covers 19 residues. V lost 1 base to trimming and J lost 0 bases, with 21 bases between them. In DNA form, the CDR3 reads TGTGCCAGCAGCTTAGGGTTTTGGAGCCCCGGTGTCATGAACACTGAAGCTTTCTTT. Translated, it gives CASSLGFWSPGVMNTEAFF.

V usage is TRBV27 and J usage is TRBJ1-4; no definite D call. The ends were cut back, 5 bases at V and 5 bases at J, with 6 bases in the middle. Looked up from germline, CDR1 is MNHEY and CDR2 is SMNVEV (reference sequence). The CDR3 loop spans 12 amino acids. CDR3 in DNA: TGTGCCAGCAGTCGTTTCAATGAAAAACTGTTTTTT. Translation: CASSRFNEKLFF.

The sample holds one count of this clone. The same CDR3 also results from other DNA sequences found in this sample. V gene TRBV7-9 combines with J gene TRBJ1-2; TRBD1 might be the D (6 bases). Germline V lookup: CDR1 SEHNR, CDR2 FQNEAQ (reference sequence). The ends were cut back, 5 bases at V and 2 bases at J, with 9 bases in the middle. This CDR3 comprises 13 residues. CDR3: CASSRGQNYGYTF. The CDR3 bases are TGTGCCAGCAGCCGCGGACAGAACTATGGCTACACCTTC.

The CDR3: CASSPGPVWTQYF. In nucleotides, the CDR3 is TGTGCCAGCAGCCCAGGACCCGTCTGGACCCAGTACTTC. This chain joins TRBV25-1 and TRBJ2-5, with D uncertain. The CDR3 has 13 amino acids. The V and J ends lost 6 bases and 7 bases respectively, with 15 bases between them. The germline V gene encodes CDR1 MGHDK and CDR2 SYGVNS.

V gene TRBV5-6 combines with J gene TRBJ2-1; D unresolved. Trimming took 3 bases from V and 0 from J, leaving 7 bases between them. The CDR3 contains 14 residues. CDR1 SGHDT and CDR2 YYEEEE come from the germline V gene. CDR3 in DNA: TGTGCCAGCAGCTGGTCAAGCTCCTACAATGAGCAGTTCTTC. This codes for CASSWSSSYNEQFF.

As regards this clone: Other DNA sequences within the sample encode an identical CDR3. The V gene is TRBV9, the J gene TRBJ2-3; D is undetermined. Germline lookup yields CDR1 SGDLS and CDR2 YYNGEE. The CDR3 is 12 residues long. The V and J ends lost 4 bases and 6 bases respectively, with 9 bases between them. In nucleotides, the CDR3 is TGTGCCAGCAGCCCACCGGCGGATACGCAGTATTTT. Translated, it gives CASSPPADTQYF.

A few counts support this clone. The identical CDR3 is also encoded by other nucleotide sequences in the sample. The chain has TRBV27 and TRBJ1-5, with a possible D match to TRBD1 (6 bases). V dropped 3 bases and J dropped 7 bases, with 13 bases sitting between them. This CDR3 is built from 14 residues. Germline V lookup: CDR1 MNHEY, CDR2 SMNVEV (reference sequence). CDR3 in DNA: TGTGCCAGCAGTTTCGGGGGGGCGGGGCAGCCCCAGCATTTT. The encoded protein is CASSFGGAGQPQHF.

In this sample, this clone turned up a few times. The chain employs TRBV13 and TRBJ1-1; perhaps TRBD1 as D (5 bases). Trimming stripped 5 bases from V and 2 bases from J, with 15 bases between. The CDR3 runs to 15 residues. Germline values: CDR1 PRHDT, CDR2 FYEKMQ (reference sequence). CDR3 sequence (DNA): TGTGCCAGCAGCAGTCCCGGGGCAGGAAACACTGAAGCTTTCTTT. As protein: CASSSPGAGNTEAFF.

The chain links TRBV5-1 to TRBJ1-1; TRBD1 might be the D (5 bases). The germline V and J ends were trimmed by 4 bases and 5 bases, with 18 bases remaining between them. The CDR3 totals 15 residues. Germline V gives CDR1 SGHRS, CDR2 YFSETQ. In nucleotides, the CDR3 is TGCGCCAGCAGCCTCGGCGGGGCGAGGTGGACTGAAGCTTTCTTT. Translated: CASSLGGARWTEAFF.

This chain uses TRBV29-1 with TRBJ2-1, with TRBD1 identical over 7 bases. Germline CDR1 SQVTM, CDR2 ANQGSEA. The V gene end was trimmed by 1 base and the J gene end by 9 bases; junction bases not matched to a gene: 15. CDR3 length: 16 amino acids. The CDR3 region is CSVEAFPDHKGAEQFF. As DNA, the CDR3 is TGCAGCGTTGAAGCATTTCCGGATCATAAGGGGGCTGAGCAGTTCTTC.